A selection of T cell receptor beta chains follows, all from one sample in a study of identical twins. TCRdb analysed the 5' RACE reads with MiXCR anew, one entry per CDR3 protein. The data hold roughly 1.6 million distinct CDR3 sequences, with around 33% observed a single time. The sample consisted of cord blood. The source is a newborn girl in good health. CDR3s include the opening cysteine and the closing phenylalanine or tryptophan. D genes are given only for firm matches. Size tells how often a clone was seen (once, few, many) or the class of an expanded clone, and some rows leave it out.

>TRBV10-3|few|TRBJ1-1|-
CAINVQEGTEAFF
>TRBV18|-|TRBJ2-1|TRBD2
CASSPPAGEYNEQFF
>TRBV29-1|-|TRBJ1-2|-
CSVEDRRGGYTF
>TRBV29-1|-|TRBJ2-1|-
CSVGVLRTPVDEQFF
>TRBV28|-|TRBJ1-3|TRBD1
CASSSPTGTGNTIYF
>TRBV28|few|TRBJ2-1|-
CASSFSAANEQFF
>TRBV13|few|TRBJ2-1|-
CASSLFWRHPNEQFF
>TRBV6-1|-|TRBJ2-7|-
CASKPKGTGGGYEQYF
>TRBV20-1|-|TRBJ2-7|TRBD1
CSAAGTGDPYYEQYF
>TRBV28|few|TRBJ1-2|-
CASSLKAPYGYTF
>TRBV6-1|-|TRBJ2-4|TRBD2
CASRAGLAGGNIQYF
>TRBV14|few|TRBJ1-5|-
CASSHGSNQPQHF
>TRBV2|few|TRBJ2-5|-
CASSEGVHQETQYF
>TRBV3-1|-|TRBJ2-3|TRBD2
CASSHPGLAVDTQYF
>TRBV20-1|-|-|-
CSARVRAQTQYF
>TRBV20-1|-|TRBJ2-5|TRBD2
CSASGVLLAGGNQETQYF
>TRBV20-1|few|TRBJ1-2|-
CSAREITRPNYGYTF
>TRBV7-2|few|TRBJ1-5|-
CASSLKSVNQPQHF
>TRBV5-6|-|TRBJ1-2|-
CASSPGVGSVLFYGYTF
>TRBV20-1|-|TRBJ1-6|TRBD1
CSARGGTGTNSPLHF
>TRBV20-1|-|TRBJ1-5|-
CSAAGRRPRQPQHF
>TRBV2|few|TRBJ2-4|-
CASTRDTNRQYF
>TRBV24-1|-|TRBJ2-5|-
CATSEGVRETQYF
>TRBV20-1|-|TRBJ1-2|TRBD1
CSARGRQGPLNYGYTF
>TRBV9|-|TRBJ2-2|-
CASSVVPGATGELFF
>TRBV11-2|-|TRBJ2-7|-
CASSLDFGGLSYEQYF
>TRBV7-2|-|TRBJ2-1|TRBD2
CASSQRLAGGEEQFF
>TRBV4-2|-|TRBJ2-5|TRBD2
CASSTRTSGPWEETQYF
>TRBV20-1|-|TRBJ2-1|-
CSVGGSVNEQFF
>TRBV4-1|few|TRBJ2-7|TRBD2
CASSRGLAGNYNEQYF
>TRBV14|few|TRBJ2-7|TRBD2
CASSQEVLAGVEQYF
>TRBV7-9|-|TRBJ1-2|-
CASSLERRYGCTF
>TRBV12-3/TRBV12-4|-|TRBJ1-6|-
CASRDRHNSPLHF
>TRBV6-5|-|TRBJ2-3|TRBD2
CASRRLAGSSTDTQYF
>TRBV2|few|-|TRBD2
CASRDRTSGRYEQYF
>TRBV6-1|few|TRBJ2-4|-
CASSGTLLAKNIQYF
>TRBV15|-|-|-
CATGFGTPGYNEQYF